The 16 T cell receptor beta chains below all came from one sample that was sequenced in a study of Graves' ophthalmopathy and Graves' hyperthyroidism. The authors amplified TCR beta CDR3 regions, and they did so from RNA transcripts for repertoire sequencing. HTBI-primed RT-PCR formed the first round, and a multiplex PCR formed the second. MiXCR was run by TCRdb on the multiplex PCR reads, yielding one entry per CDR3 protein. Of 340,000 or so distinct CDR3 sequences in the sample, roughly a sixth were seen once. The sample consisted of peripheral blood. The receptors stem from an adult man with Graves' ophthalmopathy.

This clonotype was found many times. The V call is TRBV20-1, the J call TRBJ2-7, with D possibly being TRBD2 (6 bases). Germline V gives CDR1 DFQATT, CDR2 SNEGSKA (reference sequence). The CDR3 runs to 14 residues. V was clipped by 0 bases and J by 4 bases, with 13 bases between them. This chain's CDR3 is CSARDAGLLYEQYF. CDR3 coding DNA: TGCAGTGCTAGAGATGCGGGACTTTTGTACGAGCAGTACTTC.

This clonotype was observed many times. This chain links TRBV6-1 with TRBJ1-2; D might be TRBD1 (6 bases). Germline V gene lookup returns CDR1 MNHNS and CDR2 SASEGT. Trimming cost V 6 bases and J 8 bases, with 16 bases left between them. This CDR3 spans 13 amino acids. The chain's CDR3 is CASSPQAGGGYTF. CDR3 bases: TGTGCCAGCAGCCCCCAGGCGGGGGGCGGCTACACCTTC.

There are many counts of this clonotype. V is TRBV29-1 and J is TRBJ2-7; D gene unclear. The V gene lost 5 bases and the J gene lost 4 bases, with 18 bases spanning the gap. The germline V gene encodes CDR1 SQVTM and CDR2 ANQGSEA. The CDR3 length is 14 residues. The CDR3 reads CSVQADTEDYEQYF. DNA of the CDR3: TGCAGCGTTCAAGCCGACACTGAGGATTACGAGCAGTACTTC.

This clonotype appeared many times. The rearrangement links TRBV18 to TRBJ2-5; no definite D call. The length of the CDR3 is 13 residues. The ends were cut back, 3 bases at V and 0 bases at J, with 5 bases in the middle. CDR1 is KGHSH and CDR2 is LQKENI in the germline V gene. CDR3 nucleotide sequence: TGTGCCAGCTCACCTCCGAACCAAGAGACCCAGTACTTC. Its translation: CASSPPNQETQYF.

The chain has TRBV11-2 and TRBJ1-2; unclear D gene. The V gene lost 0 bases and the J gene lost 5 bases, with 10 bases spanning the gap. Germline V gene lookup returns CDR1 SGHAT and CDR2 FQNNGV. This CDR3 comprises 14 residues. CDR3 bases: TGTGCCAGCAGCTTAGATCTGAGGATTTATGGCTACACCTTC. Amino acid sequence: CASSLDLRIYGYTF.

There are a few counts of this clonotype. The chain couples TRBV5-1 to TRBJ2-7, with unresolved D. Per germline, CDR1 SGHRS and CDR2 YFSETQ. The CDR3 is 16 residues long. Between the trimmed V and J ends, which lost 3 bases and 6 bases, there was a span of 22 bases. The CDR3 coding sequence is TGCGCCAGCAGCTCCGATGGATTCTACCCAATGGGCGAGCAGTACTTC. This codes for CASSSDGFYPMGEQYF.

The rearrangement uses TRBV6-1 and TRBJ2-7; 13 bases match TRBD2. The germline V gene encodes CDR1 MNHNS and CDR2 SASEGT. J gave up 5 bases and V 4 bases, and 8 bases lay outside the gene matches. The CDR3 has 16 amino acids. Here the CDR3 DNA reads TGTGCCAGCAGTGTGGGGACTAGCGGGATCTGGAACGAGCAGTACTTC. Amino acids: CASSVGTSGIWNEQYF.

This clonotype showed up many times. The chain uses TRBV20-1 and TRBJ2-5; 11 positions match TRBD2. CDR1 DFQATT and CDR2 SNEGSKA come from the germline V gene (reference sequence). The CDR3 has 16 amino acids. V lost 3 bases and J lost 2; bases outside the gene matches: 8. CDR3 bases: TGCAGTGCTAGGGTAACTAGCGGGAGTGTTCAAGAGACCCAGTACTTC. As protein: CSARVTSGSVQETQYF.

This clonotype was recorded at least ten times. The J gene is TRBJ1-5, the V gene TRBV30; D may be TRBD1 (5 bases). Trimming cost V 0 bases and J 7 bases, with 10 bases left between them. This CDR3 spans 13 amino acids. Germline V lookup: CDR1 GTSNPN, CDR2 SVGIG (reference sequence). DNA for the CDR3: TGTGCCTGGAGTGTGGGGGTCAACCAGCCCCAGCATTTT. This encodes CAWSVGVNQPQHF.

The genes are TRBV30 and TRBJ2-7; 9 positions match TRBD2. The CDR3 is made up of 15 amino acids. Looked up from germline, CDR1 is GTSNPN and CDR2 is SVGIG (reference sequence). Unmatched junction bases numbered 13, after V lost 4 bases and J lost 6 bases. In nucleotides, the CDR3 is TGTGCCTGGAACAACCGGGGCGGGAGGGCCCTCGAGCAGTACTTC. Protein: CAWNNRGGRALEQYF.

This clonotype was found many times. CDR3 DNA sequence: TGTGCCAGCAGCCTCTCCGGACAGGGGCGTCAGCCCCAGCATTTT. Translating gives CASSLSGQGRQPQHF. The chain uses TRBV4-2 and TRBJ1-5, with 9 bases fitting TRBD1. The germline CDR1 and CDR2 sequences are LGHNA and YNFKEQ. Trimming at V came to 4 bases and at J to 6 bases, leaving 7 bases not matched to a gene. This CDR3 contains 15 residues.

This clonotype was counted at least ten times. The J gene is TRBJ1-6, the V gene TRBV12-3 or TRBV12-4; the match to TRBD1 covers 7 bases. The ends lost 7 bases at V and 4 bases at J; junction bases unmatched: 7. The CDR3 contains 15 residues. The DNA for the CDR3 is TGTGCCAGCATTCTCAGGGGGAAATATAATTCACCCCTCCACTTT. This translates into CASILRGKYNSPLHF.

As DNA, the CDR3 is TGTGCCAGCAGTTACGGGCGACAGGAGGCGGGCGAGCAGTACTTC. It yields the protein CASSYGRQEAGEQYF. V gene TRBV6-5 combines with J gene TRBJ2-7, with D possibly matching TRBD1 (6 bases). CDR1 is MNHEY, CDR2 SVGAGI, per germline. This CDR3 contains 15 residues. With 2 bases removed from V and 6 bases from J, the gap between germline ends came to 17 bases.

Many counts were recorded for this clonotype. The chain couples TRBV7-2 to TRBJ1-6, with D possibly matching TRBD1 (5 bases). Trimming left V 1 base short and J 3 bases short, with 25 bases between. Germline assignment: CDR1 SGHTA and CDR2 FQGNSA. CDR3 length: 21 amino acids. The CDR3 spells CASSLVEGSRSVDSYNSPLHF. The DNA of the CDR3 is TGTGCCAGCAGCTTAGTTGAGGGCTCTCGCTCGGTCGACAGCTATAATTCACCCCTCCACTTT.

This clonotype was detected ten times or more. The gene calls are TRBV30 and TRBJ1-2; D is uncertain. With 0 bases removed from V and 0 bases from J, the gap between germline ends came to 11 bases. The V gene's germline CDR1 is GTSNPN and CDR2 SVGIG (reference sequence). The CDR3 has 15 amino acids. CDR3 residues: CAWSVRQKSNYGYTF. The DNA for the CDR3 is TGTGCCTGGAGTGTTCGGCAGAAATCTAACTATGGCTACACCTTC.

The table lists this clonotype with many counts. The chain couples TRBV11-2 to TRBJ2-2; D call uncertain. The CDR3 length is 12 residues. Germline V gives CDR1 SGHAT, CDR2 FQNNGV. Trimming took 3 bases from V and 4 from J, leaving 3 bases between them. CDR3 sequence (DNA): TGTGCCAGCAGCTTCGCCACCGGGGAGCTGTTTTTT. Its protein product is CASSFATGELFF.